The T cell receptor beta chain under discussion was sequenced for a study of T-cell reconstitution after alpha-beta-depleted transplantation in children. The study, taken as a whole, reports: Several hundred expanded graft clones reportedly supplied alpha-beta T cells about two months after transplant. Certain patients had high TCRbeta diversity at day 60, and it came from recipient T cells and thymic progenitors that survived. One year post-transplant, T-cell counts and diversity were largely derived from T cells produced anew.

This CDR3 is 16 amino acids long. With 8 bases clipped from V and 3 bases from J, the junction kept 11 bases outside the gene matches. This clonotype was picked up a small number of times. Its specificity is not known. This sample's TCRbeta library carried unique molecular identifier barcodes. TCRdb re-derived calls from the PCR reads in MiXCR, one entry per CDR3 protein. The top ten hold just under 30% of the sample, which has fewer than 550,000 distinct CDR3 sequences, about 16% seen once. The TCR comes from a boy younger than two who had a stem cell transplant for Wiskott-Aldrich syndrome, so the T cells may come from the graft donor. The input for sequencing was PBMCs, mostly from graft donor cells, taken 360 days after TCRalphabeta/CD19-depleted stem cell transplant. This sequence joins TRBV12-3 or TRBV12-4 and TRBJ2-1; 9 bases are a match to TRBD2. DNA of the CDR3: TGTGCCAGCCCCCTACGCGGGCGGGGGGGCTACAATGAGCAGTTCTTC. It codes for CASPLRGRGGYNEQFF.